This TCR beta chain was sequenced in a study of T-cell reconstitution after alpha-beta-depleted transplantation in children. Trimming removed 7 bases at V and 2 bases at J, with 12 bases between. Germline loops: CDR1 KGHDR, CDR2 SFDVKD. This CDR3 comprises 14 residues. Unique molecular identifiers were incorporated during preparation of the TCRbeta library. TCRdb re-called the PCR reads with MiXCR, one entry per CDR3 protein. The table has 530,000 or so distinct CDR3 sequences, 27% seen once; the top ten hold under 45%. Sequencing was performed on PBMCs, taken before TCRalphabeta/CD19-depleted stem cell transplant. V usage is TRBV24-1 and J usage is TRBJ2-3; a possible D gene is TRBD2 (5 bases). The receptor was isolated from a boy less than two years old with Wiskott-Aldrich syndrome, due to receive a stem cell transplant. CDR3 sequence: CATSLSGATDTQYF. DNA of the CDR3: TGTGCCACCAGCTTAAGCGGAGCCACAGATACGCAGTATTTT.